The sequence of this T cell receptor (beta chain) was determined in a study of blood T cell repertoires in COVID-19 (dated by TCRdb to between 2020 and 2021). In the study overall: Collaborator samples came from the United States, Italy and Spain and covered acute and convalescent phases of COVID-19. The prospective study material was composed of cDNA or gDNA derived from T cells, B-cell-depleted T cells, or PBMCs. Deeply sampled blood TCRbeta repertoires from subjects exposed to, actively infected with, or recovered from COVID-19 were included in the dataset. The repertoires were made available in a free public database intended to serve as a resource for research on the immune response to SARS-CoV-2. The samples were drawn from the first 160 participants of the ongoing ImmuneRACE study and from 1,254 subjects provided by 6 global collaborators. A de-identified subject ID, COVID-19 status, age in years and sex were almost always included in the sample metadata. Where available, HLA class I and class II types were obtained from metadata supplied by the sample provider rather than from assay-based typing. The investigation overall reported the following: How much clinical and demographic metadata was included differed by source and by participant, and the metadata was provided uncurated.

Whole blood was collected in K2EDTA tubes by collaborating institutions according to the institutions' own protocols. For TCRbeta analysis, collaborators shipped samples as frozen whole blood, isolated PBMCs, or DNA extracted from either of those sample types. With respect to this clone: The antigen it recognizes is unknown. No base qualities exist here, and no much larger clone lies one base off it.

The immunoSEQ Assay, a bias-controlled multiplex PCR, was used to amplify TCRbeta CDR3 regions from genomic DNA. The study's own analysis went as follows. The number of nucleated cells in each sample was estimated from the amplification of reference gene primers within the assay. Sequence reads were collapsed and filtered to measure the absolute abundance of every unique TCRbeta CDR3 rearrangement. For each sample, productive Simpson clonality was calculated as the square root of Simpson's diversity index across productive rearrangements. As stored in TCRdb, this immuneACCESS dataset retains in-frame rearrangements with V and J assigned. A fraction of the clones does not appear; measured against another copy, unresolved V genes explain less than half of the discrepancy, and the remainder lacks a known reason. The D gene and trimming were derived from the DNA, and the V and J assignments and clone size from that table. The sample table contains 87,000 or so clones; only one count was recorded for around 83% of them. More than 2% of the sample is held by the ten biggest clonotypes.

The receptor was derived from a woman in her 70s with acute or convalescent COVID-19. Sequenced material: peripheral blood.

The CDR3 reads as follows: CATSDRDSYGYTF. The sequence in DNA is TGTGCCACCAGTGACCGGGACAGCTATGGCTACACCTTC. Here the chain combines TRBV24-1 and TRBJ1-2; TRBD1 fits 7 bases in the junction. At the junction V is shortened by 4 bases and J by 4 bases; bases outside the gene matches: 2. Inclusive of the bounding cysteine and phenylalanine, the CDR3 is 13 residues long. Of the read, only the CDR3 DNA is kept; its 39 bases are in frame from base 1. According to the germline V gene, CDR1 reads KGHDR and CDR2 reads SFDVKD.